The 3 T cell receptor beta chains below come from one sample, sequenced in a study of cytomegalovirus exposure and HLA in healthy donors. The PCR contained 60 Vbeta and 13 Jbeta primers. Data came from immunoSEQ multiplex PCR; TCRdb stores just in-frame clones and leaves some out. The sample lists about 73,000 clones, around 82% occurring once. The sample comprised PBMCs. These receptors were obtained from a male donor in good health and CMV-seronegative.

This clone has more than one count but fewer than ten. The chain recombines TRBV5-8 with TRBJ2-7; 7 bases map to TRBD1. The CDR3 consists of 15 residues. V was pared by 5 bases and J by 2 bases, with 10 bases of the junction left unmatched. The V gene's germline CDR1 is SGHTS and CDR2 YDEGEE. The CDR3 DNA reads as TGTGCCAGCAGACCCGGGACAGAGACAACCTACGAGCAGTACTTC. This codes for CASRPGTETTYEQYF.

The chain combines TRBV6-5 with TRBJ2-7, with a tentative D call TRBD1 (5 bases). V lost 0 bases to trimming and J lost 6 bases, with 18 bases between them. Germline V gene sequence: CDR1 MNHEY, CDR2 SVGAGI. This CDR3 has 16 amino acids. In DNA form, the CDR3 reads TGTGCCAGCAGTTACTCGTTTACCGGACAAGCCGCCGAGCAGTACTTC. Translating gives CASSYSFTGQAAEQYF.

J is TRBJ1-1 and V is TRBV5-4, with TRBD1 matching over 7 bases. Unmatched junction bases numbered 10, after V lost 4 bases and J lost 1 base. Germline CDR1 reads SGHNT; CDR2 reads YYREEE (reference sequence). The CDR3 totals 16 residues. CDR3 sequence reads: CASSPASGTANTEAFF. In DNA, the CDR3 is TGTGCCAGCAGCCCTGCCTCCGGGACAGCGAACACTGAAGCTTTCTTT.